One and the same sample provided the 30 T cell receptor beta chains below, sequenced in a study of CD8 T cells in ankylosing spondylitis. TCRdb fed the 5' RACE reads into MiXCR, producing one record per CDR3 protein. The sample carries almost 250,000 distinct CDR3 sequences, 30% to 35% recorded once. Material for sequencing was blood, either unsorted or a sorted T cell fraction (not recorded which). These TCRs come from a male donor with ankylosing spondylitis or in good health (not recorded which).

The rearrangement links TRBV20-1 to TRBJ2-1, with 7 bases aligning to TRBD2. This CDR3 contains 15 residues. The V gene's germline CDR1 is DFQATT and CDR2 SNEGSKA (reference sequence). Losses at the gene ends were 0 bases for V and 9 bases for J; bases not matched to a gene: 11. CDR3 coding DNA: TGCAGTGCTAGAGATCGAAGCGGGACTGTAGGTGAGCAGTTCTTC. This gives the protein CSARDRSGTVGEQFF.

The chain joins TRBV20-1 to TRBJ1-2; D is unresolved. Between the trimmed V and J ends, which lost 0 bases and 6 bases, there was a span of 8 bases. The CDR3 runs to 12 residues. In germline, CDR1 is DFQATT, CDR2 SNEGSKA (reference sequence). This chain's CDR3 is CSARDFGNGYTF. The CDR3 bases are TGCAGTGCTAGAGATTTCGGGAATGGCTACACCTTC.

The chain uses TRBV29-1 and TRBJ2-1; weak D call: TRBD1 (6 bases). In germline, CDR1 is SQVTM, CDR2 ANQGSEA. The CDR3 covers 13 residues. V lost 3 bases and J lost 15, with 21 bases in between. The CDR3 DNA follows: TGCAGCGTTGATGTGGGGGCCCTTCCCGCACCGTTCTTC. It encodes CSVDVGALPAPFF.

The chain employs TRBV9 and TRBJ2-1; D is undetermined. The V gene's germline CDR1 is SGDLS and CDR2 YYNGEE. This CDR3 spans 11 amino acids. Trimming cost V 4 bases and J 7 bases, with 6 bases left between them. CDR3 DNA: TGTGCCAGCAGCTCTTGGAATGAGCAGTTCTTC. Its translation is CASSSWNEQFF. Using reference TRBV9 and TRBJ2-1 for the parts outside the CDR3, the full variable domain is DSGVTQTPKHLITATGQRVTLRCSPRSGDLSVYWYQQSLDQGLQFLIQYYNGEERAKGNILERFSAQQFPDLHSELNLSSLELGDSALYFCASSSWNEQFFGPGTRLTVL.

This clonotype was recorded a few times. This chain connects TRBV30 to TRBJ2-7; D is perhaps TRBD1 (6 bases). The V gene lost 0 bases and the J gene lost 5 bases, with 11 bases spanning the gap. CDR1 and CDR2 from the germline V gene are GTSNPN and SVGIG (reference sequence). The CDR3 is made up of 13 amino acids. In DNA form, the CDR3 reads TGTGCCTGGAGTGTCCGGCAGGGGAACGAGCAGTACTTC. This sequence encodes CAWSVRQGNEQYF.

The chain has TRBV20-1 and TRBJ1-2; D ambiguous. This CDR3 contains 15 residues. V was pared by 0 bases and J by 4 bases, with 15 bases between. Germline lookup yields CDR1 DFQATT and CDR2 SNEGSKA (reference sequence). CDR3 in DNA: TGCAGTGCTAGAGATCCACGAGGGTGGGCCTATGGCTACACCTTC. Its protein is CSARDPRGWAYGYTF.

This clonotype was seen only a few times. The CDR3 reads CASRSGQGSSGNTIYF. In DNA form, the CDR3 reads TGTGCCAGCAGATCCGGACAGGGTTCGTCTGGAAACACCATATATTTT. This rearrangement joins TRBV7-8 to TRBJ1-3; 8 nucleotides align to TRBD1. Looked up from germline, CDR1 is SGHVS and CDR2 is FQNEAQ. Trimming at V came to 6 bases and at J to 1 base, leaving 8 bases not matched to a gene. CDR3 size: 16 residues. Together with reference TRBV7-8 and TRBJ1-3, the CDR3 gives the full variable domain: GAGVSQSPRYKVAKRGQDVALRCDPISGHVSLFWYQQALGQGPEFLTYFQNEAQLDKSGLPSDRFFAERPEGSVSTLKIQRTQQEDSAVYLCASRSGQGSSGNTIYFGEGSWLTVV.

The chain has TRBV5-1 and TRBJ2-1; perhaps TRBD1 as D (5 bases). This CDR3 contains 15 residues. Germline V gene data show CDR1 as SGHRS and CDR2 as YFSETQ. Trimming took 7 bases from V and 9 from J, leaving 23 bases between them. The CDR3 DNA reads as TGCGCCAGCTCCCTTGGGGCAGGGCAAGCCTCTGAGCAGTTCTTC. This encodes CASSLGAGQASEQFF.

This clonotype occurred a few times. The chain combines TRBV6-5 with TRBJ2-4; the D is unclear. Trimming stripped 4 bases from V and 0 bases from J, with 7 bases between. Germline loops: CDR1 MNHEY, CDR2 SVGAGI. The CDR3 is made up of 14 amino acids. The CDR3 loop is CASSSALAKNIQYF. For the CDR3, the DNA is TGTGCCAGCAGTTCAGCTCTAGCCAAAAACATTCAGTACTTC.

This clonotype has just a few counts. CDR3 residues: CSARDRDLNYEQYF. DNA of the CDR3: TGCAGTGCTAGGGACCGGGACCTAAACTACGAGCAGTACTTC. The chain has TRBV20-1 and TRBJ2-7, with D perhaps given as TRBD1 or TRBD2 (5 bases each). In germline, CDR1 is DFQATT, CDR2 SNEGSKA (reference sequence). The CDR3 is 14 residues long. The V end was cut by 3 bases, the J end by 3 bases, with 15 bases between.

This chain links TRBV9 with TRBJ2-2; D ambiguous. This CDR3 contains 12 residues. V gave up 0 bases and J gave up 7 bases, with 4 bases separating them. Germline values: CDR1 SGDLS, CDR2 YYNGEE. The CDR3 DNA is TGTGCCAGCAGCGTAGAGGTCGGGGAGCTGTTTTTT. Amino acids: CASSVEVGELFF. The variable domain in full, completed from reference TRBV9 and TRBJ2-2, reads DSGVTQTPKHLITATGQRVTLRCSPRSGDLSVYWYQQSLDQGLQFLIQYYNGEERAKGNILERFSAQQFPDLHSELNLSSLELGDSALYFCASSVEVGELFFGEGSRLTVL.

This chain uses TRBV20-1 with TRBJ2-3; D may be TRBD2 (6 bases). Deletions cut 1 base from V and 5 bases from J, with 19 bases between. The CDR3 totals 16 residues. Germline V lookup: CDR1 DFQATT, CDR2 SNEGSKA (reference sequence). The CDR3 loop is CSARVGGAGKLDTQYF. CDR3 DNA sequence: TGCAGTGCTAGAGTCGGCGGGGCAGGAAAATTAGATACGCAGTATTTT.

In this sample, this clonotype turned up a few times. This CDR3 is CASSLTNRAEQFF. CDR3 bases: TGTGCCAGCAGCTTAACTAACAGGGCTGAGCAGTTCTTC. The rearrangement links TRBV7-3 to TRBJ2-1; TRBD1 is a possible D gene (6 bases). The CDR3 length is 13 residues. The ends were cut back, 0 bases at V and 9 bases at J, with 9 bases in the middle. Germline CDR1 is SGHTA and CDR2 is FQGTGA.

The chain links TRBV7-3 to TRBJ2-6, with TRBD2 identical over 8 bases. After removal of 3 bases from V and 3 bases from J, the junction contained 4 bases not matched to a gene. Germline loops: CDR1 SGHTA, CDR2 FQGTGA. The CDR3 is 16 amino acids. The DNA of the CDR3 is TGTGCCAGCAGCTTCGGGGGGGCTAATGGGGCCAACGTCCTGACTTTC. It yields the protein CASSFGGANGANVLTF.

V gene TRBV4-2 combines with J gene TRBJ1-5, with 11 bases fitting TRBD1. The trim removed 6 bases at V and 7 bases at J, leaving 8 bases unmatched. There are 15 residues in the CDR3. Germline V gives CDR1 LGHNA, CDR2 YNFKEQ. The CDR3 spells CASRKGQGAGQPQHF. The DNA for the CDR3 is TGTGCCAGCAGGAAAGGACAGGGGGCCGGCCAGCCCCAGCATTTT.

This chain uses TRBV20-1 with TRBJ1-1, with D possibly being TRBD1 (5 bases). Looked up from germline, CDR1 is DFQATT and CDR2 is SNEGSKA (reference sequence). CDR3 length equals 14 residues. Trimming removed 0 bases from V and 4 bases from J, with 12 bases in between. The CDR3 protein is CSARDPYGGTEAFF. In nucleotides, the CDR3 is TGCAGTGCTAGAGATCCGTACGGGGGCACTGAAGCTTTCTTT.

This clonotype was counted between two and nine times. The chain carries TRBV7-9 and TRBJ1-2; D gene uncertain. In germline, CDR1 is SEHNR, CDR2 FQNEAQ (reference sequence). This CDR3 comprises 13 residues. V was shortened by 3 bases and J by 2 bases, with 7 bases between the two germline ends. The CDR3 sequence: CASSLNENYGYTF. The CDR3 region has the DNA TGTGCCAGCAGCTTGAACGAGAACTATGGCTACACCTTC.

Written as DNA, the CDR3 is TGTGCCAGCAGCAAATGGGGGGGAGGCAATCAGCCCCAGCATTTT. This translates into CASSKWGGGNQPQHF. The chain combines TRBV7-6 with TRBJ1-5; perhaps TRBD1 as D (5 bases). Trimming shortened V by 5 bases and J by 2 bases, and 13 bases separated the two germline ends. CDR1 and CDR2 from the germline V gene are SGHVS and FNYEAQ. The CDR3 has 15 amino acids.

The rearrangement links TRBV29-1 to TRBJ2-3, with D uncertain. Trimming shortened V by 4 bases and J by 5 bases, and 4 bases separated the two germline ends. Germline-derived CDR1 and CDR2 are SQVTM and ANQGSEA. The CDR3 totals 10 residues. The CDR3 loop is CSVAQDTQYF. CDR3 DNA sequence: TGCAGCGTTGCTCAAGATACGCAGTATTTT.

This chain connects TRBV20-1 to TRBJ2-1, with 8 bases aligning to TRBD2. This CDR3 comprises 15 residues. The V and J ends lost 4 bases and 6 bases, in that order; junction bases with no gene match: 11. CDR1 is DFQATT, CDR2 SNEGSKA, per germline (reference sequence). CDR3 residues: CSAKIGPGGINEQFF. Here the CDR3 DNA reads TGCAGTGCTAAAATCGGTCCGGGGGGGATCAATGAGCAGTTCTTC.

The genes are TRBV12-3 or TRBV12-4 and TRBJ2-3; D gene ambiguous. The CDR3 has 15 residues. V lost 3 bases, J lost 2 bases, and 12 bases lay in between. CDR3 protein: CASSLGRRNTDTQYF. The CDR3 coding sequence is TGTGCCAGCAGTTTGGGCAGGAGAAACACAGATACGCAGTATTTT.

This chain joins TRBV4-1 and TRBJ2-5; 8 nucleotides line up with TRBD2. The CDR3 is made up of 16 amino acids. CDR1 and CDR2 from the germline V gene are MGHRA and YSYEKL. Trimming took 0 bases from V and 2 from J; bases not matched to a gene: 5. DNA of the CDR3: TGCGCCAGCAGCCAAGAGGAGGGACTAGAGCAAGAGACCCAGTACTTC. Its translation: CASSQEEGLEQETQYF.

The sample holds a few counts of this clonotype. The V call is TRBV27, the J call TRBJ2-2; 8 bases map to TRBD1. Germline V gene lookup returns CDR1 MNHEY and CDR2 SMNVEV (reference sequence). The junction had 7 bases not matched to a gene; V was cut back by 5 bases and J by 2 bases. The length of the CDR3 is 16 residues. This chain's CDR3 is CASSPQTGANTGELFF. The CDR3 region has the DNA TGTGCCAGCAGTCCACAGACAGGGGCTAACACCGGGGAGCTGTTTTTT.

This clonotype was detected once. The CDR3 spells CASMKGDTQYF. CDR3 DNA sequence: TGTGCCAGCATGAAGGGAGATACGCAGTATTTT. The chain recombines TRBV7-8 with TRBJ2-3, with no clear D. CDR1 SGHVS and CDR2 FQNEAQ come from the germline V gene. There are 11 residues in the CDR3. V was shortened by 7 bases and J by 5 bases, with 7 bases between the two germline ends.

The V gene is TRBV10-2, the J gene TRBJ1-1, with D unclear. CDR3 length: 14 amino acids. V dropped 0 bases and J dropped 2 bases, with 7 bases sitting between them. Germline loops: CDR1 WSHSY, CDR2 SAAADI. In DNA form, the CDR3 reads TGCGCCAGCAGTGAGTCGTCCACAAACACTGAAGCTTTCTTT. As protein: CASSESSTNTEAFF.

The V gene is TRBV5-5, the J gene TRBJ2-3; TRBD2 is a possible D gene (5 bases). In germline, CDR1 is SGHKS, CDR2 YYEKEE (reference sequence). V dropped 6 bases and J dropped 2 bases, with 16 bases sitting between them. This CDR3 is built from 15 residues. Here the CDR3 reads CASNRGSLHTDTQYF. For the CDR3, the DNA is TGTGCCAGCAACCGGGGAAGCTTGCACACAGATACGCAGTATTTT.

This chain uses TRBV6-1 with TRBJ1-5; D unclear. This CDR3 is built from 14 residues. Deletions cut 6 bases from V and 4 bases from J, with 13 bases between. From germline, CDR1 is MNHNS and CDR2 SASEGT. Here the CDR3 DNA reads TGTGCCAGCAGCCCGGCCGTTACTAATCAGCCCCAGCATTTT. This translates into CASSPAVTNQPQHF.

The chain joins TRBV16 to TRBJ2-7, with TRBD1 matching 9 bases. Trimming cost V 3 bases and J 3 bases; bases outside gene matches: 6. The CDR3 runs 15 residues. CDR1 is KGHSY and CDR2 is FQNENV in the germline V gene. CDR3 sequence: CASSHPGQGDYEQYF. In DNA form, the CDR3 reads TGTGCCAGCAGCCACCCGGGACAGGGTGACTACGAGCAGTACTTC.

This clonotype was found many times. V usage is TRBV20-1 and J usage is TRBJ1-1, with D tentatively TRBD1 (5 bases). With 1 base removed from V and 3 bases from J, the gap between germline ends came to 15 bases. This CDR3 comprises 15 residues. Looked up from germline, CDR1 is DFQATT and CDR2 is SNEGSKA (reference sequence). CDR3 protein: CSARGNRRGYTEAFF. CDR3 DNA: TGCAGTGCTAGAGGGAACAGGCGAGGGTACACTGAAGCTTTCTTT.

As concerns this clonotype: A much larger clone differs by one base, so this may be a read error. J is TRBJ1-5 and V is TRBV4-1; possibly TRBD1 for D (5 bases). The CDR3 is 14 amino acids. V dropped 8 bases and J dropped 8 bases, with 19 bases sitting between them. Germline values: CDR1 MGHRA, CDR2 YSYEKL. Written as DNA, the CDR3 is TGCGCCAGCGGCCGAGGGACTGCGAGGGAGCCCCAGCATTTT. Its protein is CASGRGTAREPQHF.